This paragraph covers one TCR beta chain sequence. The data originate from a study of control samples from healthy donors and cancer patients. Here immunoSEQ multiplex PCR was the method, and the copy in TCRdb shows in-frame clones only, minus some. The data hold around 150,000 clones, with 89% observed a single time. Sequenced sample: blood. This receptor was taken from a man aged 25 to 40 in good health.

CDR3 coding DNA: TGTGCCAGCAGCTTGGTTAAAGAGACCCAGTACTTC. Protein: CASSLVKETQYF. The chain employs TRBV5-4 and TRBJ2-5; D is uncertain. Germline-derived CDR1 and CDR2 are SGHNT and YYREEE (reference sequence). The CDR3 totals 12 residues. Trimming cost V 0 bases and J 3 bases, with 3 bases left between them.